These T cell receptor beta chains were read from a single sample in a study of T cell changes during pregnancy in multiple sclerosis. This table comes from immunoSEQ multiplex PCR, and its TCRdb copy is limited to in-frame clones, with some not included. The repertoire holds over 45,000 clones, with over 90% as singletons. The specimen comprised CD8+ T cells from peripheral blood mononuclear cells, sampled in the third trimester of pregnancy. The receptors come from a female donor with multiple sclerosis, enrolled in a pregnancy study. The CDR3 runs from the conserved cysteine through the conserved F or W. A D gene is named only where the DNA matches it firmly. Expanded clones get a size class; other rows say once, few or many, or leave the size out.

>TRBV30|NA|TRBJ2-6|NA
CAWSAEPSGPSGANVLTF
TGTGCCTGGAGTGCGGAGCCGAGCGGTCCCTCTGGGGCCAACGTCCTGACTTTC
>TRBV28|TRBD1|TRBJ1-5|few
CASSLGQGVQPQHF
TGTGCCAGCAGTCTGGGACAGGGAGTCCAGCCCCAGCATTTT
>TRBV5-1|NA|TRBJ2-7|NA
CASSSPGWQGNEQYF
TGCGCCAGCAGCTCCCCAGGGTGGCAGGGGAATGAGCAGTACTTC
>TRBV7-6|TRBD2|TRBJ2-1|once
CASSLPLAGTSYNEQFF
TGTGCCAGCAGCTTACCTCTAGCGGGTACCTCCTACAATGAGCAGTTCTTC
>TRBV5-6|NA|TRBJ2-2|NA
CASSSHNGELFF
TGTGCCAGCAGCTCACACAACGGGGAGCTGTTTTTT
>TRBV19|TRBD2|TRBJ2-7|few
CASSIGAGKDEQYF
TGTGCCAGTAGTATCGGAGCGGGAAAGGACGAGCAGTACTTC
>TRBV28|TRBD1|TRBJ1-1|NA
CASSFYRGRLDTEAFF
TGTGCCAGCAGTTTTTACAGGGGCCGCTTGGACACTGAAGCTTTCTTT
>TRBV13|NA|TRBJ2-1|NA
CASSLSGTGDNEQFF
TGTGCCAGCAGCCTGTCCGGGACTGGGGACAATGAGCAGTTCTTC
>TRBV5-1|TRBD1|TRBJ2-7|NA
CASSLRQGIPSEQYF
TGCGCCAGCAGCCTAAGACAGGGGATTCCCAGCGAGCAGTACTTC
>TRBV7-9|NA|TRBJ2-3|NA
CASSLVLQGSTDTQYF
TGTGCCAGCAGCTTAGTTCTCCAGGGGAGCACAGATACGCAGTATTTT
>TRBV19|NA|TRBJ2-7|NA
CASSILGAYEQYF
TGTGCCAGTAGTATCCTAGGAGCCTACGAGCAGTACTTC
>TRBV27|TRBD2|TRBJ2-1|NA
CASSLGWSGRVNNEQFF
TGTGCCAGCAGTTTAGGTTGGAGCGGGAGGGTAAACAATGAGCAGTTCTTC
>TRBV18|TRBD2|TRBJ2-1|NA
CASSLRKREPYNEQFF
TGTGCCAGCTCACTCCGTAAGCGGGAGCCTTACAATGAGCAGTTCTTC
>TRBV27|NA|TRBJ1-5|NA
CASSLLQGSKPQHF
TGTGCCAGCAGTTTATTGCAGGGGTCTAAGCCCCAGCATTTT
>TRBV27|NA|TRBJ2-7|NA
CASSLGPSYEQYF
TGTGCCAGCAGTTTAGGCCCATCCTACGAGCAGTACTTC
>TRBV9|TRBD1|TRBJ2-7|NA
CASSPWGTGGAEQYF
TGTGCCAGCAGCCCCTGGGGGACAGGGGGAGCCGAGCAGTACTTC
>TRBV6-6|NA|TRBJ1-2|NA
CASSYAAMYGYTF
TGTGCCAGCAGTTACGCCGCTATGTATGGCTACACCTTC
>TRBV11-2|NA|TRBJ1-2|NA
CASSSWEGGTRGYTF
TGTGCCAGCAGCTCCTGGGAGGGAGGGACTCGCGGCTACACCTTC
>TRBV4-1|NA|TRBJ2-7|NA
CASSQARGASSYEQYF
TGCGCCAGCAGCCAAGCCAGGGGGGCGAGCTCCTACGAGCAGTACTTC
>TRBV9|NA|TRBJ2-3|NA
CASSGLTDTQYF
TGTGCCAGCAGCGGACTCACAGATACGCAGTATTTT